This TCR beta chain was captured by sequencing in a study of shared clonotypes between healthy human individuals. Notes on the study in general: The generation probabilities recorded for non-shared clonotypes fell below those of clonotypes shared by all four donors. Clonotype sharing among donors likely depends on sequencing depth.

On this clone: Its matching antigen is unknown.

V lost 4 bases and J 4 bases, leaving 14 bases between the germline ends. The CDR3 contains 15 residues. Germline CDR1 SGHNT, CDR2 YYREEE (reference sequence). TCRdb's table, derived via immunoSEQ multiplex PCR, lists solely in-frame clones and lacks some. The data show about 2.4 million clones, with 85% to 95% seen just once and roughly 0.15% held by the top ten. What was sequenced was naive CD4+ T cells sorted from blood. The subset: CD45RA+ positively selected. The V gene is TRBV5-4, the J gene TRBJ2-2; D ambiguous. This clonotype originated in a man between 18 and 29 years old in good health. The CDR3 coding sequence is TGTGCCAGCAGCGAGGAAGGGCTAAGCACCGGGGAGCTGTTTTTT. Its translation: CASSEEGLSTGELFF.